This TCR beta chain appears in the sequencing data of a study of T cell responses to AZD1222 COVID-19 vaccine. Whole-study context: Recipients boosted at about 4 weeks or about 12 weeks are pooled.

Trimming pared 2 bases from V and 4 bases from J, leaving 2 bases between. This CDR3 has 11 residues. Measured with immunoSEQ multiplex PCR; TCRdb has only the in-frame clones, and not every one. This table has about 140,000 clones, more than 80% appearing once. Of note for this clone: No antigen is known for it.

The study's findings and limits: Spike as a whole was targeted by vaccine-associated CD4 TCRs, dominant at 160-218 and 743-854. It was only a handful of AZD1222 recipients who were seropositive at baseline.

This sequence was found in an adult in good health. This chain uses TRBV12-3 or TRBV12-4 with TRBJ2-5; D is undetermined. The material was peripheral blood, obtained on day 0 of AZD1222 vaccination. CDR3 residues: CASSLRETQYF. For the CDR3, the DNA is TGTGCCAGCAGTTTACGAGAGACCCAGTACTTC.